Listed below are T cell receptor beta chains from one sample, sequenced in a study of STAT5B mutations in CD4+ large granular lymphocyte leukemia. Method: immunoSEQ multiplex PCR; TCRdb's copy keeps in-frame clones and lacks some. Seen here are around 34,000 clones, 75% to 85% observed once, and the top ten hold roughly 1.2%. Sequencing was done on a sample of CD4+ T cells from blood buffy coats. These receptors all come from a human donor in good health. Both conserved end residues are part of each CDR3. D genes are given only for firm matches. Clone size appears in some rows only: once, few, many, or a class for an expanded clone.

TRBV5-1	-	-	TRBJ1-1	TGCGCCAGCAGTTGGGACGACGGAACTGAAGCTTTCTTT	CASSWDDGTEAFF
TRBV6-4	once	-	TRBJ2-3	TGTGCCAGCAGTGCCTCAATGGGCACAGATACGCAGTATTTT	CASSASMGTDTQYF
TRBV11-1	-	-	TRBJ2-5	TGTGCCAGCAGCTACCTACAGGCCCCAGGGGAGACCCAGTACTTC	CASSYLQAPGETQYF
TRBV5-1	-	-	TRBJ2-2	TGCGCCAGCAGCTTGGAACAGGGAACCGGGGAGCTGTTTTTT	CASSLEQGTGELFF
TRBV27	-	TRBD2	TRBJ2-7	TGTGCCAGCAGCCTTAGCGGGAGTTGGTACGAGCAGTACTTC	CASSLSGSWYEQYF
TRBV5-4	-	TRBD1	TRBJ2-7	TGTGCCAGCAGCCGGGACAGCCGCTACGAGCAGTACTTC	CASSRDSRYEQYF
TRBV6-6	-	-	TRBJ1-5	TGTGCCAGCAGTTACCCTCGTGGGAGAGAAGAGCCCCAGCATTTT	CASSYPRGREEPQHF
TRBV5-1	once	TRBD1	TRBJ2-7	TGCGCCAGCAGCTTGGAAGGGACAGGTCCCTACGAGCAGTACTTC	CASSLEGTGPYEQYF
TRBV29-1	-	-	TRBJ2-5	TGCAGCGTTGAGGAGGGGCTTTCATGGGAGACCCAGTACTTC	CSVEEGLSWETQYF
TRBV28	-	TRBD1	TRBJ1-2	TGTGCCAGCAGTTCCCTTCAGGGGGCAGGTGGCTACACCTTC	CASSSLQGAGGYTF
TRBV10-3	-	-	TRBJ1-2	TGTGCCATCAGTGTTAACCTTGTGGACTATGGCTACACCTTC	CAISVNLVDYGYTF
TRBV5-1	-	-	TRBJ1-3	TGCGCCAGCAGCTTGGTAGCCGACTCTGGAAACACCATATATTTT	CASSLVADSGNTIYF
TRBV19	few	TRBD1	TRBJ1-1	TGTGCCAGTAGGATGACAGGGGTACTTCGCTACACTGAAGCTTTCTTT	CASRMTGVLRYTEAFF
TRBV2	-	-	TRBJ2-7	TGTGCCAGCAGCCCGAAAGGTGACTACGACTACGAGCAGTACTTC	CASSPKGDYDYEQYF
TRBV7-8	-	TRBD2	TRBJ2-5	TGTGCCAGCAGCTTAGCGTCTAGCGGGGGACAAGAGACCCAGTACTTC	CASSLASSGGQETQYF
TRBV5-1	-	-	TRBJ2-5	TGCGCCAGCAGCTTGGGACGGGACCAAGAGACCCAGTACTTC	CASSLGRDQETQYF
TRBV30	-	-	TRBJ1-2	TGTGCCTGGACAGGGTACTATGGCTACACCTTC	CAWTGYYGYTF
TRBV5-1	-	-	TRBJ2-1	TGCGCCAGCAGCTTGGGGCAGGGTGGGCAGTTCTTC	CASSLGQGGQFF
TRBV28	-	-	TRBJ2-1	TGTGCCAGCAGCTCGTCGGCGGATGAGCAGTTCTTC	CASSSSADEQFF
TRBV5-1	-	-	TRBJ2-2	TGCGCCAGCAGCTCTCCATCCTCCGGGACCAGGGGAGGAGCCGGGGAGCTGTTTTTT	CASSSPSSGTRGGAGELFF
TRBV6-5	-	-	TRBJ2-2	TGTGCCAGCAGTTACTTGGGGTTCGGGGAGCTGTTTTTT	CASSYLGFGELFF
TRBV6-5	-	TRBD1	TRBJ2-5	TGTGCCAGCCAGGGTGGACAGGGGGCAATGGAGACCCAGTACTTC	CASQGGQGAMETQYF
TRBV7-9	-	-	TRBJ1-3	TGTGCCAGCAGCTTAGGGGGTTCTGGAAACACCATATATTTT	CASSLGGSGNTIYF
TRBV28	-	TRBD1	TRBJ1-1	TGTGCCAGCAGTTCCTCGGGACAGTATGCTGAAGCTTTCTTT	CASSSSGQYAEAFF
TRBV29-1	once	-	TRBJ1-2	TGCAGCGTTGTGGGTGGCAACTATGGCTACACCTTC	CSVVGGNYGYTF
TRBV14	-	TRBD2	TRBJ2-2	TGTGCCAGCAGCCGTGCTAGCGGGAGTGGGCAAAAGGAGCTGTTTTTT	CASSRASGSGQKELFF
TRBV10-3	-	TRBD1	TRBJ1-1	TGTGCCATCAGCAAACCGGGACAGGGGAGCACTGAAGCTTTCTTT	CAISKPGQGSTEAFF
TRBV5-6	-	TRBD1	TRBJ2-3	TGTGCCAGCAGCTTGGCGGGACAGGGCTTCACAGATACGCAGTATTTT	CASSLAGQGFTDTQYF
TRBV6-4	-	-	TRBJ1-4	TGTGCCACCCCACGAGGGGGGGTCGGAACTAATGAAAAACTGTTTTTT	CATPRGGVGTNEKLFF
TRBV6-1	few	TRBD1	TRBJ1-5	TGTGCCAGCAGTGTAGTCGGGACAGGGCAGCAGCCCCAGCATTTT	CASSVVGTGQQPQHF
TRBV5-8	-	TRBD2	TRBJ2-5	TGTGCCAGCACCTTAGCGGGAGTAACGTCAGAGACCCAGTACTTC	CASTLAGVTSETQYF
TRBV29-1	-	-	TRBJ2-7	TGCAGCGTGGAAACGGGGTTCCAGCGGGAGCAGTACTTC	CSVETGFQREQYF
TRBV10-3	-	TRBD1	TRBJ1-5	TGTGCCATCAGCCGGGACAGGGTTGGACAGCCCCAGCATTTT	CAISRDRVGQPQHF
TRBV2	-	-	TRBJ1-3	TGTGCCAGCAGTGAACCTTGGGGCAGGTCTGGAAACACCATATATTTT	CASSEPWGRSGNTIYF
TRBV10-3	-	-	TRBJ2-1	TGTGCCATCAGTGAGGGTCCGGGACGTAACAATGAGCAGTTCTTC	CAISEGPGRNNEQFF
TRBV10-3	-	-	TRBJ1-1	TGTGCCATCTCGGGACAGAACACTGAAGCTTTCTTT	CAISGQNTEAFF
TRBV6-1	-	-	TRBJ1-1	TGTGCCAGCCATGGGGGATGGGGGAACACTGAAGCTTTCTTT	CASHGGWGNTEAFF
TRBV14	-	-	TRBJ2-7	TGTGCCAGCAGCCAAGTCCACGAGCAGTACTTC	CASSQVHEQYF
TRBV7-6	-	TRBD1	TRBJ1-1	TGTGCCAGCATTCTCAGGACAGGATCGGACACTGAAGCTTTCTTT	CASILRTGSDTEAFF
TRBV6-5	-	-	TRBJ1-2	TGTGCCAGCAGTCGACAGACCGACTATGGCTACACCTTC	CASSRQTDYGYTF
TRBV7-8	-	-	TRBJ1-5	TGTGCCAGCAGCTTAGATGCAGCTAGGGCAAATCAGCCCCAGCATTTT	CASSLDAARANQPQHF
TRBV10-3	-	TRBD1	TRBJ1-1	TGTGCCATCAGTCCGGGACAGGGCGCGCAGGAGGCTTTCTTT	CAISPGQGAQEAFF
TRBV5-1	-	TRBD2	TRBJ2-1	TGCGCCAGCAGCCAACCGAGGGCGGGAGGGCCGTACAATGAGCAGTTCTTC	CASSQPRAGGPYNEQFF
TRBV25-1	-	-	TRBJ2-3	TGTGCCAGCAGTCTAGCTGAAGGTCGGGCAGATACGCAGTATTTT	CASSLAEGRADTQYF
TRBV7-9	-	TRBD2	TRBJ2-7	TGTGCCAGCAGCGCAGCGGGGTATACCTACGAGCAGTACTTC	CASSAAGYTYEQYF
TRBV5-8	-	-	TRBJ1-5	TGTGCCAGCAGTCCGCTAGAGGGATTCAATCAGCCCCAGCATTTT	CASSPLEGFNQPQHF
TRBV29-1	-	TRBD2	TRBJ2-5	TGCAGCGTTGATGGACTAGATGAAGAGACCCAGTACTTC	CSVDGLDEETQYF
TRBV6-1	-	TRBD1	TRBJ1-1	TGTGCCAGCAGTGCAGGAGTAAGCCGACAGGGGGACACTGAAGCTTTCTTT	CASSAGVSRQGDTEAFF
TRBV2	-	-	TRBJ1-5	TGTGCCAGCAGTGGGGGAGGCGATTGGCAGCCCCAGCATTTT	CASSGGGDWQPQHF
TRBV7-6	few	-	TRBJ1-1	TGTGCCAGCAGCACCGACCTGAACACTGAAGCTTTCTTT	CASSTDLNTEAFF